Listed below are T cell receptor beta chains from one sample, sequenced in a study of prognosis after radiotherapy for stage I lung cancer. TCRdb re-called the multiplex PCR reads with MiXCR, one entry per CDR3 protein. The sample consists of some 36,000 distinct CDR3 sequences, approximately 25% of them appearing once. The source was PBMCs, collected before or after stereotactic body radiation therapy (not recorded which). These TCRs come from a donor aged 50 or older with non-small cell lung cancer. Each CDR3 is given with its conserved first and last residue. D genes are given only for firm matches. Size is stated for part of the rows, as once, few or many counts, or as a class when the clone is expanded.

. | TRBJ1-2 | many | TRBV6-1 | TGTGCCAGCAGTGAAGGTGAGACAGGCTATGGCTACACCTTC | CASSEGETGYGYTF
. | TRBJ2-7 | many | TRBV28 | TGTGCCAGCAGTTCCAGCCGCAGGGAGCCCTACGAGCAGTACTTC | CASSSSRREPYEQYF
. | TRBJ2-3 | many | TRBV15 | TGTGCCACCAGCGGCAGCAAGGGAATTGATACGCAGTATTTT | CATSGSKGIDTQYF
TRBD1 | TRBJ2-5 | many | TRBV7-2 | TGTGCCAGCAGCCCTGGGCCGGGACAGGCGGGAGAGACCCAGTACTTC | CASSPGPGQAGETQYF
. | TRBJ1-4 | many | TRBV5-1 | TGCGCCAGCAGCGTTGGAATGAGACAGTCACCTAATGAAAAACTGTTTTTT | CASSVGMRQSPNEKLFF
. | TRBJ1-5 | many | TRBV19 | TGTGCCAGTAGTATAGCCAGGGGCAATCAGCCCCAGCATTTT | CASSIARGNQPQHF
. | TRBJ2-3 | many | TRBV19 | TGTGCCAGTAGTATGGTTTCGGGGGCAAGGGATACGCAGTATTTT | CASSMVSGARDTQYF
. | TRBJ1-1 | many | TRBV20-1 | TGCAGTGCAGCAACCGGGACGGGGAACACTGAAGCTTTCTTT | CSAATGTGNTEAFF
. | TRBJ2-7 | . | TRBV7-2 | TGTGCCAGCAGCTACGGGAACACTTCCTACGAGCAGTACTTC | CASSYGNTSYEQYF
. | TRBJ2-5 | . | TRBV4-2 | TGTGCCAGCAGCCAAGGACGGGACCAAGAGACCCAGTACTTC | CASSQGRDQETQYF
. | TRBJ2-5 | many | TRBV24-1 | TGTGCCACCAGTGCGGGAATCAGCGTAGCGGAGACCCAGTACTTC | CATSAGISVAETQYF
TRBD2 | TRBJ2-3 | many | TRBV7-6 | TGTGCCAGCAGCCTAATAGGGACTAGCGGGAGGACGGGCACAGATACGCAGTATTTT | CASSLIGTSGRTGTDTQYF
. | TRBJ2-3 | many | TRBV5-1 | TGCGCCAGCAGCCCCGCGGCAGGGAACACAGATACGCAGTATTTT | CASSPAAGNTDTQYF
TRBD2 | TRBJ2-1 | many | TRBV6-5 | TGTGCCAGCAGTTACTGGACTAGCGGGAGCTCCTACAATGAGCAGTTCTTC | CASSYWTSGSSYNEQFF
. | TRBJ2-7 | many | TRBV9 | TGTGCCAGCAGCGAGAGCGACGGACAGACCTACGAGCAGTACTTC | CASSESDGQTYEQYF
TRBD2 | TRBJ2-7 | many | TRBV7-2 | TGTGCCAGCAGCTTAGCTAGCGGGAGATACGAGCAGTACTTC | CASSLASGRYEQYF
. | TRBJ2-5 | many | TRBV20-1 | TGCAGTGCTAGAGTACGGGGAGGGACACAAGAGACCCAGTACTTC | CSARVRGGTQETQYF
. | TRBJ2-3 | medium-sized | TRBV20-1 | TGCAGGGCTACGGACACAGATACGCAGTATTTT | CRATDTDTQYF
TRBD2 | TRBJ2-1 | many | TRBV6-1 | TGTGCCAGCAGACTGGGACTAGCGGGAGGTAAAAATGAGCAGTTCTTC | CASRLGLAGGKNEQFF
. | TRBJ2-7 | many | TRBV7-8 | TGTGCCACCTCACTGATAGGCGAGCAGTACTTC | CATSLIGEQYF
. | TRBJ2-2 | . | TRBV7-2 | TGTGCCAGCAACGAGGTAGGGGCGAACACCGCGGAGCTGTTTTTT | CASNEVGANTAELFF
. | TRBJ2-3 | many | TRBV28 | TGTGCCAGCGGAAGGGAGGTCGGTACAGATACGCAGTATTTT | CASGREVGTDTQYF
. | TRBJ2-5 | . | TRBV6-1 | TGTGCCAGCAGCGGATCCAGCGGGGAGACCCAGTACTTC | CASSGSSGETQYF